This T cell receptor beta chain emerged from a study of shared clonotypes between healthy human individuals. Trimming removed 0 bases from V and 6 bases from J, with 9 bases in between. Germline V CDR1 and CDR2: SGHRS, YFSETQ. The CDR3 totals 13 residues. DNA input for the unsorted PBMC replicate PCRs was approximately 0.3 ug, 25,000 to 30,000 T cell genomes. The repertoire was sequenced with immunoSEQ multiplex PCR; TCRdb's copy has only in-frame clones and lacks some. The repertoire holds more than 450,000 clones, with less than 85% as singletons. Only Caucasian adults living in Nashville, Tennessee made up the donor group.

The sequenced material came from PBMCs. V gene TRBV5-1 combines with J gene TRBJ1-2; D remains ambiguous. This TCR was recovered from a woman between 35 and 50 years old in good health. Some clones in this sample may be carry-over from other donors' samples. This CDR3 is CASSLAEWDGYTF. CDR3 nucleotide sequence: TGCGCCAGCAGCTTGGCAGAATGGGATGGCTACACCTTC.